A single sample gave rise to the 22 T cell receptor beta chains below, sequenced in a study of patients and donors after allogeneic stem cell transplantation. TCRdb re-called the RT-PCR reads with MiXCR, one entry per CDR3 protein. Of about 960,000 distinct CDR3 sequences listed, roughly 17% are singletons. Sequences were obtained from blood, either unsorted or a sorted T cell fraction (not recorded which). The receptors were sampled from a human donor who was either an allogeneic HSCT recipient or a stem cell or donor lymphocyte infusion donor (not recorded which). It is not recorded whose cells these are; they may come from a transplant donor.

This clonotype was seen a handful of times. The chain couples TRBV11-2 to TRBJ2-1, with D unclear. This CDR3 is built from 14 residues. CDR1 SGHAT and CDR2 FQNNGV come from the germline V gene. V was trimmed by 1 base and J by 3 bases, leaving 7 bases between them. This chain's CDR3 is CASSLVASYNEQFF. The CDR3 DNA reads TGTGCCAGCAGCTTAGTTGCTAGCTACAATGAGCAGTTCTTC. The entire variable domain, with the rest obtained from reference TRBV11-2 and TRBJ2-1, is as follows: EAGVAQSPRYKIIEKRQSVAFWCNPISGHATLYWYQQILGQGPKLLIQFQNNGVVDDSQLPKDRFSAERLKGVDSTLKIQPAKLEDSAVYLCASSLVASYNEQFFGPGTRLTVL.

This chain links TRBV4-2 with TRBJ1-1, with 7 positions matching TRBD1. This CDR3 comprises 16 residues. Germline values: CDR1 LGHNA, CDR2 YNFKEQ. Trimming cost V 3 bases and J 2 bases; bases outside gene matches: 9. CDR3 in DNA: TGTGCCAGCAGCCATACATTACGACAGGGAAACACTGAAGCTTTCTTT. This encodes CASSHTLRQGNTEAFF.

The chain recombines TRBV3-1 with TRBJ2-1, with TRBD2 matching 13 bases. Germline CDR1 LGHDT, CDR2 YNNKEL (reference sequence). With 1 base clipped from V and 11 bases from J, the junction kept 8 bases outside the gene matches. The CDR3 totals 16 residues. CDR3 amino acids: CASSQVGGTSGKKQFF. In DNA form, the CDR3 reads TGTGCCAGCAGCCAAGTGGGGGGGACTAGCGGGAAAAAGCAGTTCTTC.

This clonotype has a handful of counts. V is TRBV4-2 and J is TRBJ1-2; D remains unclear. Germline V lookup: CDR1 LGHNA, CDR2 YNFKEQ. This CDR3 region has 14 residues. V was pared by 3 bases and J by 7 bases, with 15 bases between. CDR3 sequence reads: CASSQAGRESGYTF. CDR3 DNA: TGTGCCAGCAGCCAGGCCGGGAGGGAATCTGGCTACACCTTC.

The chain joins TRBV5-6 to TRBJ2-7; 8 positions match TRBD1. J lost 6 bases, V lost 3 bases, and 5 bases had no gene match. This CDR3 is built from 13 residues. Germline values: CDR1 SGHDT, CDR2 YYEEEE. The chain's CDR3 is CASSSPDRAEQYF. The CDR3 coding sequence is TGTGCCAGCAGCTCCCCGGACAGGGCCGAGCAGTACTTC.

In this sample, this clonotype turned up a few times. The rearrangement links TRBV24-1 to TRBJ2-7; TRBD1 aligns across 7 bases. CDR3 size: 13 residues. The germline CDR1 and CDR2 sequences are KGHDR and SFDVKD. With 3 bases clipped from V and 6 bases from J, the junction kept 4 bases outside the gene matches. CDR3 sequence: CATSDPRGSEQYF. The CDR3 nucleotides read TGTGCCACCAGTGATCCCAGGGGGAGCGAGCAGTACTTC.

The chain links TRBV5-1 to TRBJ2-5, with D maybe TRBD2 (7 bases). V was shortened by 4 bases and J by 0 bases, with 13 bases between the two germline ends. Germline-derived CDR1 and CDR2 are SGHRS and YFSETQ. The CDR3 consists of 15 residues. The CDR3 spells CASSGGGRYQETQYF. As DNA, the CDR3 is TGCGCCAGCAGCGGGGGCGGGAGATACCAAGAGACCCAGTACTTC.

This clonotype was counted between two and nine times. The chain uses TRBV20-1 and TRBJ2-1, with 7 bases fitting TRBD1. Germline V gives CDR1 DFQATT, CDR2 SNEGSKA (reference sequence). This CDR3 spans 16 amino acids. V lost 3 bases to trimming and J lost 0 bases; unmatched junction nucleotides: 8. The chain's CDR3 is CSARRDSLDSYNEQFF. DNA for the CDR3: TGCAGTGCTAGGAGGGACAGCTTGGACTCCTACAATGAGCAGTTCTTC.

This clonotype has more than one count but fewer than ten. The V call is TRBV12-3 or TRBV12-4, the J call TRBJ2-7; D possibly corresponds to TRBD1 (6 bases). V shed 3 bases and J shed 5 bases, with 11 bases lying between them. This CDR3 contains 13 residues. The CDR3 is CASSLFQGHEQYF. The DNA of the CDR3 is TGTGCCAGCAGTTTGTTCCAGGGGCACGAGCAGTACTTC.

J is TRBJ2-5 and V is TRBV25-1; maybe TRBD2 (6 bases). This CDR3 contains 13 residues. Trimming cost V 8 bases and J 7 bases, with 17 bases left between them. CDR1 and CDR2 (germline): MGHDK, SYGVNS. The CDR3 DNA follows: TGTGCCAGCGGCGGGACTGCAAATAGGACCCAGTACTTC. It translates to CASGGTANRTQYF.

This clonotype occurred many times. The V call is TRBV12-3 or TRBV12-4, the J call TRBJ1-6; D remains unclear. The CDR3 has 14 residues. V gave up 0 bases and J gave up 4 bases, with 4 bases separating them. Here the CDR3 reads CASSLAQYNSPLHF. In DNA form, the CDR3 reads TGTGCCAGCAGTTTAGCACAGTATAATTCACCCCTCCACTTT.

The gene calls are TRBV7-9 and TRBJ1-6; no firm D call. The V gene's germline CDR1 is SEHNR and CDR2 FQNEAQ (reference sequence). Trimming stripped 3 bases from V and 6 bases from J, with 9 bases between. The CDR3 runs 14 residues. The CDR3 region has the DNA TGTGCCAGCAGCTTTCAACGCGGTAATTCACCCCTCCACTTT. As protein: CASSFQRGNSPLHF.

This clonotype was found many times. The gene calls are TRBV12-3 or TRBV12-4 and TRBJ2-2; D might be TRBD2 (6 bases). Between the trimmed V and J ends, which lost 6 bases and 6 bases, there was a span of 11 bases. This CDR3 contains 13 residues. Here the CDR3 DNA reads TGTGCCAGCAGGTCGCGGGATTCCGGGGAGCTGTTTTTT. This gives the protein CASRSRDSGELFF.

The rearrangement joins TRBV4-1 to TRBJ1-4; D uncertain. In germline, CDR1 is MGHRA, CDR2 YSYEKL. V lost 2 bases, J lost 8 bases, and 6 bases lay in between. The CDR3 has 12 residues. CDR3 protein: CASSQREEKLFF. As DNA, the CDR3 is TGCGCCAGCAGCCAACGGGAAGAAAAACTGTTTTTT.

V usage is TRBV4-1 and J usage is TRBJ2-4, with TRBD1 matching over 11 bases. The CDR3 is 17 amino acids. V shed 1 base and J 2 bases; nucleotides not matched to a gene: 4. Looked up from germline, CDR1 is MGHRA and CDR2 is YSYEKL. CDR3 in DNA: TGCGCCAGCAGCCAAGTGGGACAGGGGGTTTCCAAAAACATTCAGTACTTC. It yields the protein CASSQVGQGVSKNIQYF.

There are a few counts of this clonotype. This chain joins TRBV7-3 and TRBJ2-2, with D possibly being TRBD1 (6 bases). The CDR3 is 16 amino acids. CDR1 and CDR2 from the germline V gene are SGHTA and FQGTGA. Trimming took off 4 bases at V and 0 bases at J, with 12 bases between the two ends. This CDR3 is CASSSRTESNTGELFF. The CDR3 bases are TGTGCCAGCAGCTCGCGGACAGAATCGAACACCGGGGAGCTGTTTTTT.

This clonotype was detected only a few times. This sequence joins TRBV30 and TRBJ2-4; 7 bases line up with TRBD2. V lost 0 bases, J lost 4 bases, and 3 bases stayed unmatched. Germline V gene lookup returns CDR1 GTSNPN and CDR2 SVGIG (reference sequence). This CDR3 comprises 14 residues. The CDR3 protein is CAWSVGEGKNIQYF. The DNA for the CDR3 is TGTGCCTGGAGTGTGGGGGAGGGGAAAAACATTCAGTACTTC.

Here the CDR3 reads CSVGDSAHDYTF. Here the CDR3 DNA reads TGCAGCGTTGGGGACAGCGCTCATGACTACACCTTC. The chain uses TRBV29-1 and TRBJ1-2, with TRBD1 matching over 7 bases. Germline CDR1 reads SQVTM; CDR2 reads ANQGSEA. The CDR3 contains 12 residues. The V gene end was trimmed by 4 bases and the J gene end by 10 bases; junction bases not matched to a gene: 9.

The chain is built from TRBV3-1 and TRBJ1-2; TRBD1 matches at 8 bases. CDR3 length: 14 amino acids. Trimming removed 4 bases from V and 5 bases from J; junction bases left unmatched: 6. Germline loops: CDR1 LGHDT, CDR2 YNNKEL (reference sequence). The CDR3 sequence is CASSLKGQVYGYTF. For the CDR3, the DNA is TGTGCCAGCAGCCTGAAGGGACAGGTATATGGCTACACCTTC.

The chain uses TRBV5-1 and TRBJ2-7; D unclear. This CDR3 comprises 15 residues. Germline V gene lookup returns CDR1 SGHRS and CDR2 YFSETQ. Trimming removed 0 bases from V and 6 bases from J, with 16 bases in between. The CDR3 loop reads CASSLEGRAAREQYF. CDR3 bases: TGCGCCAGCAGCTTGGAGGGTCGGGCCGCTCGCGAGCAGTACTTC.

This clonotype was counted between two and nine times. This chain connects TRBV6-5 to TRBJ2-1; the D is unclear. Trimming took 0 bases from V and 8 from J, leaving 8 bases between them. The length of the CDR3 is 13 residues. Germline CDR1 reads MNHEY; CDR2 reads SVGAGI. Here the CDR3 reads CASSYSSADEQFF. CDR3 nucleotides: TGTGCCAGCAGTTACTCCTCGGCCGATGAGCAGTTCTTC.

This clonotype was counted ten times or more. This chain links TRBV12-3 or TRBV12-4 with TRBJ1-2; D unclear. The ends were cut back, 4 bases at V and 8 bases at J, with 14 bases in the middle. This CDR3 has 13 amino acids. CDR3 sequence (DNA): TGTGCCAGCAGTTCCACGGTGGGTGGAGGCTACACCTTC. Translation gives CASSSTVGGGYTF.